One and the same sample provided the 30 T cell receptor beta chains below, sequenced in a study of blood T cells in healthy people across ages. Through a sample-barcoded 5' primer and a J-beta primer mix, a second PCR was run for 7 to 11 cycles. TCRdb used MiXCR to reprocess the 5' RACE reads, holding one entry per CDR3 protein. Of about 1.8 million distinct CDR3 sequences detected, around half appear once; the ten largest clones hold roughly 2.1%. The sequenced material came from blood. The receptors derive from a middle-aged woman in good health.

This clonotype was recorded only once. The chain recombines TRBV6-5 with TRBJ1-1, with no clear D. Germline V lookup: CDR1 MNHEY, CDR2 SVGAGI. The ends were cut back, 5 bases at V and 1 base at J, with 11 bases in the middle. The CDR3 runs 14 residues. The CDR3 coding sequence is TGTGCCAGCAGTGTACACCAGAGGAACACTGAAGCTTTCTTT. It is translated as CASSVHQRNTEAFF.

V and J are TRBV29-1 and TRBJ2-5; D possibly corresponds to TRBD1 (7 bases). The CDR3 loop spans 13 amino acids. Looked up from germline, CDR1 is SQVTM and CDR2 is ANQGSEA. Trimming took off 6 bases at V and 1 base at J, with 12 bases between the two ends. The CDR3 DNA reads TGCAGCGTGACGGGGGACAGCCAAGAGACCCAGTACTTC. This codes for CSVTGDSQETQYF.

The chain carries TRBV28 and TRBJ1-5; D is perhaps TRBD1 (5 bases). In germline, CDR1 is MDHEN, CDR2 SYDVKM. This CDR3 has 15 amino acids. Trimming cost V 7 bases and J 4 bases, with 17 bases left between them. The DNA of the CDR3 is TGTGCCAGCAACCTAGGGGTCCATAGGAATCAGCCCCAGCATTTT. Translation: CASNLGVHRNQPQHF.

The chain joins TRBV4-2 to TRBJ2-3; 11 positions match TRBD1. Germline V lookup: CDR1 LGHNA, CDR2 YNFKEQ. The CDR3 is 16 amino acids. V gave up 1 base and J gave up 5 bases; unmatched junction bases: 5. The CDR3 coding sequence is TGTGCCAGCAGCCAAGCCAGGACAGGGGGCCAAGATACGCAGTATTTT. Its translation is CASSQARTGGQDTQYF.

In DNA form, the CDR3 reads TGTGCCAGCAGCGAGGTCGGTGATAGCGGCTACACCTTC. Its protein is CASSEVGDSGYTF. The gene calls are TRBV9 and TRBJ1-2; D gene ambiguous. This CDR3 is built from 13 residues. The V end was cut by 3 bases, the J end by 8 bases, with 14 bases between. CDR1 is SGDLS, CDR2 YYNGEE, per germline.

This clonotype came up a few times. The chain has TRBV15 and TRBJ2-5; D unclear. The CDR3 runs 14 residues. V was pared by 0 bases and J by 2 bases, with 7 bases between. Germline V lookup: CDR1 LNHNV, CDR2 YYDKDF (reference sequence). CDR3 amino acids: CATSRDLKQETQYF. The CDR3 nucleotides read TGTGCCACCAGCAGAGATCTTAAGCAAGAGACCCAGTACTTC.

CDR3 protein: CASSPRSGFLYNEQYF. CDR3 DNA sequence: TGCGCCAGCAGCCCAAGGAGCGGGTTCTTATACAATGAGCAGTACTTC. J is TRBJ2-5 and V is TRBV5-1; D perhaps matches TRBD2 (6 bases). This CDR3 region has 16 residues. V dropped 4 bases and J dropped 11 bases, with 27 bases sitting between them. Germline V gene sequence: CDR1 SGHRS, CDR2 YFSETQ.

The V call is TRBV3-1, the J call TRBJ2-3, with a possible D match to TRBD2 (7 bases). Germline V gene sequence: CDR1 LGHDT, CDR2 YNNKEL (reference sequence). The CDR3 has 18 residues. The V end lost 4 bases, the J end lost 0 bases, and 20 bases lay between the germline ends. As DNA, the CDR3 is TGTGCCAGCAGCCCACGAGGTGGGCGGGGGCCTAGCACAGATACGCAGTATTTT. It yields the protein CASSPRGGRGPSTDTQYF.

The V call is TRBV27, the J call TRBJ1-1, with TRBD1 matching over 12 bases. CDR3 size: 16 residues. The junction had 7 bases not matched to a gene; V was cut back by 3 bases and J by 5 bases. CDR1 MNHEY and CDR2 SMNVEV come from the germline V gene (reference sequence). CDR3 loop: CASSLLGQGAGTEAFF. CDR3 in DNA: TGTGCCAGCAGTTTGTTGGGACAGGGGGCTGGAACTGAAGCTTTCTTT.

This chain uses TRBV7-2 with TRBJ2-3; tentative D call: TRBD2 (5 bases). The CDR3 is made up of 14 amino acids. CDR1 is SGHTA, CDR2 FQGNSA, per germline. Trimming shortened V by 6 bases and J by 11 bases, and 21 bases separated the two germline ends. CDR3 sequence: CASREDLTSYRQYF. The CDR3 nucleotides read TGTGCCAGCAGGGAAGATCTTACTAGTTATAGGCAGTATTTT.

This clonotype was counted only a few times. The V call is TRBV6-5, the J call TRBJ2-1; no definite D call. CDR1 and CDR2 from the germline V gene are MNHEY and SVGAGI. The CDR3 contains 11 residues. The ends were cut back, 6 bases at V and 9 bases at J, with 9 bases in the middle. CDR3 DNA: TGTGCCAGCAGAGCGACGAGTGAGCAGTTCTTC. Translating it yields CASRATSEQFF.

CDR3 coding DNA: TGTGCCAGCAGCTCACGTCCAGGGGACTATGGCTACACCTTC. This translates into CASSSRPGDYGYTF. The V gene is TRBV5-8, the J gene TRBJ1-2; D is possibly TRBD1 (6 bases). V dropped 3 bases and J dropped 3 bases, with 12 bases sitting between them. Germline assignment: CDR1 SGHTS and CDR2 YDEGEE. The CDR3 is 14 residues long.

This clonotype was counted a few times. The chain links TRBV6-5 to TRBJ2-5, with D possibly TRBD2 on 6 matching bases. V dropped 2 bases and J dropped 7 bases, with 11 bases sitting between them. The CDR3 is 13 amino acids. In germline, CDR1 is MNHEY, CDR2 SVGAGI. CDR3 loop: CASSYQDGGTQYF. The CDR3 nucleotides read TGTGCCAGCAGTTACCAGGACGGGGGGACCCAGTACTTC.

This clonotype has only one observation. The genes are TRBV24-1 and TRBJ2-1; perhaps TRBD2 as D (6 bases). V lost 8 bases and J 8 bases, leaving 15 bases between the germline ends. Germline CDR1 reads KGHDR; CDR2 reads SFDVKD. The CDR3 has 13 amino acids. CDR3 DNA sequence: TGTGCCACCACCGACGGGGGTACTGATGAGCAGTTCTTC. Protein: CATTDGGTDEQFF.

The J gene is TRBJ2-3, the V gene TRBV6-5, with D possibly matching TRBD2 (5 bases). CDR1 is MNHEY, CDR2 SVGAGI, per germline. V was shortened by 8 bases and J by 4 bases, with 13 bases between the two germline ends. There are 13 residues in the CDR3. The CDR3 DNA reads as TGTGCCAGCTCGCTAGCAACGGCAGATACGCAGTATTTT. Its protein is CASSLATADTQYF.

This sequence joins TRBV20-1 and TRBJ2-1; TRBD2 matches at 14 bases. The V gene's germline CDR1 is DFQATT and CDR2 SNEGSKA (reference sequence). CDR3 length: 14 residues. V lost 7 bases to trimming and J lost 14 bases; unmatched junction nucleotides: 13. The CDR3 region is CSGSGTSGGPTEFF. CDR3 DNA sequence: TGCAGTGGATCCGGGACTAGCGGGGGCCCGACGGAGTTCTTC.

The chain joins TRBV5-5 to TRBJ2-7; D perhaps matches TRBD2 (5 bases). The CDR3 spans 13 residues. The germline V and J ends were trimmed by 2 bases and 4 bases, with 10 bases remaining between them. Germline V gene sequence: CDR1 SGHKS, CDR2 YYEKEE (reference sequence). The CDR3 DNA reads TGTGCCAGCAGCTTCAACGCGGGTTACGAGCAGTACTTC. It translates to CASSFNAGYEQYF.

The rearrangement links TRBV11-2 to TRBJ2-7, with D maybe TRBD2 (6 bases). This CDR3 spans 15 amino acids. Between the trimmed V and J ends, which lost 5 bases and 0 bases, there was a span of 14 bases. CDR1 is SGHAT, CDR2 FQNNGV, per germline. CDR3 in amino acids: CASSVYRGSSYEQYF. CDR3 coding DNA: TGTGCCAGCAGCGTGTACCGGGGGAGCTCCTACGAGCAGTACTTC.

The V call is TRBV28, the J call TRBJ2-3, with TRBD2 as a possible D gene (5 bases). Deletions cut 6 bases from V and 4 bases from J, with 11 bases between. This CDR3 spans 13 amino acids. Germline V lookup: CDR1 MDHEN, CDR2 SYDVKM. CDR3 in DNA: TGTGCCAGCAGACTAGAGTCACCAGATACGCAGTATTTT. This gives the protein CASRLESPDTQYF.

This chain joins TRBV29-1 and TRBJ2-3, with 11 positions matching TRBD1. Germline-derived CDR1 and CDR2 are SQVTM and ANQGSEA. CDR3 length: 15 amino acids. V shed 7 bases, J shed 4 bases, and the junction held 10 bases outside the gene matches. DNA of the CDR3: TGCAGCGCTGACCTGGACAGGGGGCGCCCAGATACGCAGTATTTT. Translating it yields CSADLDRGRPDTQYF.

The J gene is TRBJ2-3, the V gene TRBV28; maybe TRBD1 (5 bases). This CDR3 comprises 12 residues. Per the germline V gene, CDR1 is MDHEN and CDR2 is SYDVKM. With 6 bases removed from V and 9 bases from J, the gap between germline ends came to 13 bases. CDR3 amino acids: CASSILGHTQYF. The CDR3 DNA sequence: TGTGCCAGCAGCATTCTGGGGCACACGCAGTATTTT.

This clonotype came up many times. The chain links TRBV27 to TRBJ1-1; D is unresolved. Germline V gives CDR1 MNHEY, CDR2 SMNVEV (reference sequence). This CDR3 is built from 13 residues. The V end was cut by 2 bases, the J end by 1 base, with 5 bases between. CDR3 bases: TGTGCCAGCAGTTTAACGGCGAACACTGAAGCTTTCTTT. Residues: CASSLTANTEAFF.

The chain uses TRBV4-3 and TRBJ2-7, with D uncertain. The ends were cut back, 1 base at V and 3 bases at J, with 10 bases in the middle. This CDR3 contains 14 residues. Germline CDR1 is LGHNA and CDR2 is YSLEER. CDR3 nucleotide sequence: TGCGCCAGCAGCCAAGGGCGCGACGGCTACGAGCAGTACTTC. Translating gives CASSQGRDGYEQYF.

This clonotype came up once. The chain uses TRBV7-9 and TRBJ2-7; D remains unclear. CDR1 and CDR2 (germline): SEHNR, FQNEAQ (reference sequence). V gave up 5 bases and J gave up 5 bases, with 31 bases separating them. The CDR3 has 19 amino acids. CDR3 DNA sequence: TGTGCCAGCAGCCCCAGGTCGAGCGCGTTCGTAATTGGGTTTGACGAGCAGTACTTC. Amino acids: CASSPRSSAFVIGFDEQYF.

The chain employs TRBV27 and TRBJ2-1; D may be TRBD1 (5 bases). CDR1 and CDR2 from the germline V gene are MNHEY and SMNVEV (reference sequence). This CDR3 has 15 residues. The germline V and J ends were trimmed by 3 bases and 3 bases, with 12 bases remaining between them. The CDR3 bases are TGTGCCAGCAGTTTGGGGCAAACCCACTACAATGAGCAGTTCTTC. Translated, it gives CASSLGQTHYNEQFF.

The chain recombines TRBV27 with TRBJ2-7; D perhaps matches TRBD1 (5 bases). V was trimmed by 6 bases and J by 6 bases, leaving 21 bases between them. The CDR3 totals 15 residues. Germline V gene sequence: CDR1 MNHEY, CDR2 SMNVEV (reference sequence). The CDR3 DNA follows: TGTGCCAGCAGCAGCCTCACTCAGGGAAGGGGCGAGCAGTACTTC. It translates to CASSSLTQGRGEQYF.

This clonotype was picked up many times. The chain has TRBV7-3 and TRBJ2-1, with D perhaps matching TRBD1 or TRBD2 (5 bases each). The CDR3 contains 13 residues. In germline, CDR1 is SGHTA, CDR2 FQGTGA. Trimming pared 5 bases from V and 9 bases from J, leaving 14 bases between. The CDR3 reads CASSSREIGEQFF. The CDR3, as DNA: TGTGCCAGCAGCAGCAGGGAGATCGGTGAGCAGTTCTTC.

The V call is TRBV7-9, the J call TRBJ1-1, with 8 bases that match TRBD1. CDR3 length equals 14 residues. Per germline, CDR1 SEHNR and CDR2 FQNEAQ (reference sequence). V was clipped by 7 bases and J by 0 bases; unmatched bases: 4. Here the CDR3 reads CASTSTGVNTEAFF. As DNA, the CDR3 is TGTGCCAGCACCTCGACAGGGGTGAACACTGAAGCTTTCTTT.

This chain's CDR3 is CASSFSQGQAHEQYF. The CDR3 DNA follows: TGCGCCAGCAGCTTTTCGCAGGGTCAAGCCCATGAGCAGTACTTC. The chain uses TRBV5-1 and TRBJ2-7, with a weak D call TRBD1 (5 bases). The CDR3 is 15 residues long. Trimming left V 2 bases short and J 7 bases short, with 19 bases between. The V gene's germline CDR1 is SGHRS and CDR2 YFSETQ.

The J gene is TRBJ2-5, the V gene TRBV24-1, with TRBD2 as a possible D gene (6 bases). Germline CDR1 reads KGHDR; CDR2 reads SFDVKD. The CDR3 contains 13 residues. CDR3 DNA sequence: TGTGTCCACAAGGAGGAGGGTAGGGAGACCCAGTACTTC. This gives the protein CVHKEEGRETQYF.